Below are 24 T cell receptor beta chains sequenced from a single sample in a study of T cell responses to AZD1222 COVID-19 vaccine. Data came from immunoSEQ multiplex PCR; TCRdb stores just in-frame clones and leaves some out. The table lists about 120,000 clones, 90% of them singletons, with around 3.8% in the top ten. The sample here was peripheral blood, taken 28 days after the second dose of the MenACWY control vaccine. The receptors originated from an adult who received the MenACWY meningococcal vaccine as a control.

The chain recombines TRBV25-1 with TRBJ1-4; the D gene is possibly TRBD1 (5 bases). Germline V gene data show CDR1 as MGHDK and CDR2 as SYGVNS. The CDR3 runs to 18 residues. Trimming removed 0 bases from V and 3 bases from J, with 17 bases in between. CDR3: CASSEYGEGLRANEKLFF. The CDR3 DNA sequence: TGTGCCAGCAGTGAATATGGCGAGGGCCTCAGGGCTAATGAAAAACTGTTTTTT.

J is TRBJ2-3 and V is TRBV4-2, with TRBD2 matching over 7 bases. Trimming took 0 bases from V and 8 from J; bases not matched to a gene: 8. The CDR3 has 15 amino acids. Germline lookup yields CDR1 LGHNA and CDR2 YNFKEQ. DNA for the CDR3: TGTGCCAGCAGCCAAGATTTTAGCGGGCCCGTTACGCAGTATTTT. Its translation: CASSQDFSGPVTQYF.

The chain couples TRBV28 to TRBJ2-2, with 9 bases aligning to TRBD1. This CDR3 contains 18 residues. The V segment lost 4 bases and the J segment 5 bases; nucleotides outside the gene matches: 14. The germline V gene has CDR1 MDHEN and CDR2 SYDVKM. CDR3 in DNA: TGTGCCAGCAGTTCCCCCGCCCGGGACAGGGCAAGGACCGGGGAGCTGTTTTTT. The encoded protein is CASSSPARDRARTGELFF.

This chain uses TRBV6-5 with TRBJ2-5, with TRBD2 as a possible D gene (6 bases). The germline CDR1 and CDR2 sequences are MNHEY and SVGAGI. The CDR3 has 12 amino acids. V shed 6 bases and J shed 1 base, with 6 bases lying between them. The CDR3 is CASRGGQETQYF. The CDR3 nucleotides are TGTGCCAGCAGGGGAGGCCAAGAGACCCAGTACTTC.

The rearrangement uses TRBV18 and TRBJ1-2, with D perhaps matching TRBD1 (5 bases). Trimming left V 3 bases short and J 3 bases short, with 17 bases between. In germline, CDR1 is KGHSH, CDR2 LQKENI. This CDR3 spans 16 amino acids. CDR3 DNA sequence: TGTGCCAGCTCACCCGGGGGTGCGGCTTACTACTATGGCTACACCTTC. Residues: CASSPGGAAYYYGYTF.

CDR3 in DNA: TGTGCCAGCAGGTCCACTACAGGTTCGAACACTGAAGCTTTCTTT. This gives the protein CASRSTTGSNTEAFF. The chain is built from TRBV6-6 and TRBJ1-1; D is perhaps TRBD1 (5 bases). CDR1 and CDR2 (germline): MNHNY, SVGAGI (reference sequence). The CDR3 loop spans 15 amino acids. V lost 6 bases, J lost 1 base, and 15 bases lay in between.

The V and J genes are TRBV27 and TRBJ2-1; D is uncertain. CDR3 length equals 14 residues. Looked up from germline, CDR1 is MNHEY and CDR2 is SMNVEV (reference sequence). The V and J ends lost 7 bases and 1 base respectively, with 11 bases between them. CDR3 coding DNA: TGTGCCAGCACCGACTCTGTTTCCTACAATGAGCAGTTCTTC. Its translation: CASTDSVSYNEQFF.

This clone appeared a single time. V is TRBV7-9 and J is TRBJ2-5; 10 bases agree with TRBD2. J was trimmed by 4 bases and V by 2 bases; bases with no gene match: 13. CDR1 is SEHNR and CDR2 is FQNEAQ in the germline V gene (reference sequence). This CDR3 is built from 18 residues. The CDR3 DNA reads as TGTGCCAGCAGCTTAAATCGTGCGAGCGGGGGGGCGGGAGAGACCCAGTACTTC. Encoded protein: CASSLNRASGGAGETQYF. Filled out from reference TRBV7-9 and TRBJ2-5, the complete variable domain reads DTGVSQNPRHKITKRGQNVTFRCDPISEHNRLYWYRQTLGQGPEFLTYFQNEAQLEKSRLLSDRFSAERPKGSFSTLEIQRTEQGDSAMYLCASSLNRASGGAGETQYFGPGTRLLVL.

CDR3 nucleotides: TGTGCCAGCAGCCGGGACAGGGGCGACGAGCAGTACGTC. Its protein is CASSRDRGDEQYV. The rearrangement links TRBV7-8 to TRBJ2-7, with 10 bases aligning to TRBD1. The CDR3 contains 13 residues. Germline V CDR1 and CDR2: SGHVS, FQNEAQ. V shed 5 bases, J shed 5 bases, and the junction held 3 bases outside the gene matches.

This rearrangement joins TRBV30 to TRBJ1-3; TRBD1 matches 7 bases. CDR3 size: 16 residues. CDR1 is GTSNPN and CDR2 is SVGIG in the germline V gene (reference sequence). V was pared by 0 bases and J by 2 bases, with 7 bases of the junction left unmatched. The CDR3 sequence is CAWSVQGQRAGNTIYF. For the CDR3, the DNA is TGTGCCTGGAGTGTACAGGGACAGCGGGCTGGAAACACCATATATTTT.

The rearrangement uses TRBV6-5 and TRBJ2-3; the match to TRBD2 covers 13 bases. The CDR3 is 15 amino acids. V lost 4 bases, J lost 5 bases, and 3 bases stayed unmatched. The germline V gene encodes CDR1 MNHEY and CDR2 SVGAGI. Here the CDR3 reads CASSWTSGSGDTQYF. The CDR3 DNA follows: TGTGCCAGCAGTTGGACTAGCGGGAGTGGAGATACGCAGTATTTT.

The chain has TRBV3-1 (or the pseudogene TRBV3-2) and TRBJ1-2; 7 nucleotides align to TRBD1. CDR3 size: 15 residues. Trimming at V came to 0 bases and at J to 5 bases, leaving 6 bases not matched to a gene. The germline CDR1 and CDR2 sequences are LGHDT and YNNKEL (reference sequence). CDR3 sequence (DNA): TGTGCCAGCAGCCAAGAAGGTACAGGGGCATATGGCTACACCTTC. It translates to CASSQEGTGAYGYTF.

V usage is TRBV3-1 (or the pseudogene TRBV3-2) and J usage is TRBJ1-2; no clear D. The CDR3 spans 14 residues. Deletions cut 0 bases from V and 3 bases from J, with 8 bases between. CDR1 is LGHDT and CDR2 is YNNKEL in the germline V gene (reference sequence). The CDR3, as DNA: TGTGCCAGCAGCCAAGAGCGCAGACACTATGGCTACACCTTC. Protein sequence: CASSQERRHYGYTF.

V and J are TRBV5-6 and TRBJ1-4; possibly TRBD1 for D (6 bases). The CDR3 covers 17 residues. The germline V gene has CDR1 SGHDT and CDR2 YYEEEE. V was shortened by 0 bases and J by 0 bases, with 12 bases between the two germline ends. CDR3 sequence reads: CASSLEGGFATNEKLFF. CDR3 bases: TGTGCCAGCAGCTTGGAAGGGGGTTTTGCAACTAATGAAAAACTGTTTTTT.

The V gene is TRBV29-1, the J gene TRBJ1-4; 8 bases agree with TRBD1. There are 15 residues in the CDR3. J was trimmed by 7 bases and V by 5 bases; bases with no gene match: 12. Germline lookup yields CDR1 SQVTM and CDR2 ANQGSEA. CDR3 sequence: CSVLEPGGIGEKLFF. CDR3 nucleotide sequence: TGCAGCGTTTTGGAACCAGGGGGCATTGGTGAAAAACTGTTTTTT.

The genes are TRBV29-1 and TRBJ2-3, with D perhaps TRBD2 (6 bases). Trimming removed 7 bases from V and 2 bases from J, with 13 bases in between. This CDR3 contains 13 residues. CDR1 is SQVTM, CDR2 ANQGSEA, per germline. The CDR3 reads CSGNRGLTDTQYF. CDR3 coding DNA: TGCAGCGGGAATAGGGGACTCACAGATACGCAGTATTTT.

The rearrangement links TRBV13 to TRBJ2-7; the D is unclear. Germline assignment: CDR1 PRHDT and CDR2 FYEKMQ (reference sequence). Trimming took 5 bases from V and 5 from J, leaving 16 bases between them. The CDR3 is 14 residues long. The CDR3 protein is CASSIRTADNEQYF. The CDR3 nucleotides read TGTGCCAGCAGCATACGGACGGCCGACAACGAGCAGTACTTC.

This clone was seen once. The rearrangement joins TRBV28 to TRBJ1-3; D not certain. Germline lookup yields CDR1 MDHEN and CDR2 SYDVKM. The CDR3 extends over 14 amino acids. V dropped 2 bases and J dropped 8 bases, with 13 bases sitting between them. The CDR3: CASSLEAGIDTIYF. Here the CDR3 DNA reads TGTGCCAGCAGTTTAGAGGCGGGGATAGACACCATATATTTT.

The J gene is TRBJ2-7, the V gene TRBV24-1, with D maybe TRBD2 (5 bases). Trimming pared 3 bases from V and 6 bases from J, leaving 5 bases between. This CDR3 is 11 amino acids long. CDR1 and CDR2 (germline): KGHDR, SFDVKD. This CDR3 reads CATSDRGEQYF. In DNA, the CDR3 is TGTGCCACCAGTGATCGGGGCGAGCAGTACTTC.

The chain recombines TRBV5-1 with TRBJ2-5, with TRBD1 matching 7 bases. The ends lost 2 bases at V and 1 base at J; junction bases unmatched: 2. The CDR3 has 14 residues. Germline assignment: CDR1 SGHRS and CDR2 YFSETQ. The CDR3 sequence is CASSLGQVQETQYF. CDR3 sequence (DNA): TGCGCCAGCAGCTTAGGACAGGTCCAAGAGACCCAGTACTTC.

Comment on this clone: The same CDR3 can be traced to other DNA sequences in this sample. The genes are TRBV6-2 or TRBV6-3 and TRBJ1-1; no clear D gene. Between the trimmed V and J ends, which lost 5 bases and 1 base, there was a span of 8 bases. Germline-derived CDR1 and CDR2 are MNHEY and SVGEGT. This CDR3 region has 13 residues. CDR3 nucleotide sequence: TGTGCCAGCAGTCCCCGGGGGAACACTGAAGCTTTCTTT. As protein: CASSPRGNTEAFF.

V usage is TRBV28 and J usage is TRBJ2-1; 7 bases agree with TRBD2. Germline CDR1 and CDR2: MDHEN and SYDVKM. The CDR3 runs to 14 residues. V trimming: 5 bases; J trimming: 7 bases; junction bases outside the gene matches: 8. Here the CDR3 DNA reads TGTGCCAGCAGTCCCGCGGGAGTAAGGAATGAGCAGTTCTTC. It translates to CASSPAGVRNEQFF.

The chain carries TRBV29-1 and TRBJ2-1, with unresolved D. The V end lost 5 bases, the J end lost 3 bases, and 11 bases lay between the germline ends. The CDR3 extends over 13 amino acids. The germline CDR1 and CDR2 sequences are SQVTM and ANQGSEA. CDR3 residues: CSVSQYRYNEQFF. CDR3 bases: TGCAGCGTTTCACAATACCGCTACAATGAGCAGTTCTTC.

The J gene is TRBJ2-3, the V gene TRBV27; D gene unclear. CDR1 is MNHEY and CDR2 is SMNVEV in the germline V gene (reference sequence). The length of the CDR3 is 13 residues. Trimming took off 6 bases at V and 2 bases at J, with 9 bases between the two ends. The CDR3 spells CASSPTTTDTQYF. The CDR3 coding sequence is TGTGCCAGCAGCCCTACGACCACAGATACGCAGTATTTT.